This T cell receptor beta chain was documented in a study of neoadjuvant anti-PD-1 for oral cavity cancer (dated by TCRdb to the early 2020s). Study-wide context: Patients mostly received three to four biweekly doses of nivolumab at 3 mg/kg before curative-intent surgical resection. For patients who did not progress, a fourth nivolumab dose was given around day 43, followed by definitive surgical resection on days 50-56. Patients with complete response, partial response or stable disease by RECIST 1.1 were defined as responders, whereas patients with progression were defined as non-responders. An approximately 34% response rate was observed in the parent correlative cohort, in which 12 patients were included. Summary of the overall study and its limitations: A higher pretreatment blood Treg/Th17 ratio correlated with both higher pretreatment blood TCRbeta clonality and lower post-treatment tumor TCRbeta clonality. The TCR analyses had only three patients in each response group, and the authors called for validation in larger cohorts. Within PBMCs, T cell clonality (Gini index) was significantly higher in non-responders than responders after neoadjuvant nivolumab.

The sample's time point label, decoded: before neoadjuvant nivolumab. Patients had been newly diagnosed with stage II-IVA oral cavity squamous cell carcinoma, and no prior systemic or radiation treatment had been given to the patients. The cohort was made up of patients with locally advanced, HPV-negative oral cavity squamous cell carcinoma. No culture maintenance or expansion was done, as the peripheral blood mononuclear cells went straight to analysis. Samples came from a longitudinal correlative study of a single-arm phase II trial of neoadjuvant nivolumab in oral cavity squamous cell carcinoma. Genomic DNA-based TCRbeta sequencing was performed on subject-matched pre- and post-treatment PBMCs and tumors from three responders and three non-responders. Peripheral blood mononuclear cells were collected before nivolumab treatment and were collected again after treatment, at the time of surgery. The Maxwell RSC DNA from Cells kit was used to extract genomic DNA from PBMCs.

PBMC libraries used mostly 450 to 500 ng of input genomic DNA for deep sequencing, with six replicates per sample. TCRbeta libraries were prepared with the immunoSEQ hsTCRbeta kit according to the manufacturer's instructions. The finished libraries were brought together in one pool at approximately 3.1 nM, which was then read using an Illumina NovaSeq 6000 S4 flow cell. In the original analysis: The immunoSEQ Analyzer handled quality control and preprocessing of the raw data. The analysis was limited to productive rearrangements, and each clonotype was defined by a unique CDR3 amino acid sequence. Repertoire clonality was estimated as the Gini-Simpson index, which was calculated using the R package tcR. Student's t test was used to compare Gini indices, and Pearson correlation was used to assess associations with tumor size change. TCRdb stores this immuneACCESS table with in-frame sequences only. Part of the clones is absent; in the studies checked, under half of the shortfall reflects unresolved V genes, and no reason is known for the rest. That table furnishes V, J and clone size, whereas the DNA furnished D and trimming. For this sample the table gives approximately 83,000 clones, of which 84% were detected only once. Clones ranked in the top ten supply 2.5% to 3.5% of the sample.

This clone was counted only a few times. The target of this receptor is not known. Qualities for individual bases were not recorded, and no much larger clone is one base off. The germline ends are 18 bases apart after V is trimmed by 5 bases and J by 5 bases. From the cysteine up to the phenylalanine, the CDR3 has a length of 16 residues. The CDR3 DNA has 48 bases and is translated from base 1. CDR1 SGHVS and CDR2 FQNEAQ are derived from the germline V gene. The source of this sequence is a person aged 35-80 years with oral cavity squamous cell carcinoma. The rearrangement combines TRBV7-8 with TRBJ2-2; the D gene assignment is perhaps TRBD1 or TRBD2, with each matching 5 bases. The sample here was PBMCs, taken before nivolumab (anti-PD-1) treatment. The CDR3 reads CASSAISGGLTGELFF. The base sequence is TGTGCCAGCAGCGCCATATCTGGGGGATTGACCGGGGAGCTGTTTTTT.